This T cell receptor (beta chain) was identified during a study of Graves' ophthalmopathy and Graves' hyperthyroidism. Physicians reached a diagnosis by relying on clinical symptoms, serum thyroxine, TRAb, thyroid ultrasound and orbital computed tomography. The length of the CDR3 is 13 residues. Trimming left V 6 bases short and J 8 bases short, with 13 bases between. Looked up from germline, CDR1 is SGHTA and CDR2 is FQGNSA. Researchers took RNA transcripts and amplified TCR beta CDR3 regions from them. Investigators did first-round RT-PCR with HTBI primers, then second-round multiplex PCR. TCRdb ran MiXCR on the multiplex PCR reads and lists one entry per CDR3 protein. The sample has a few hundred thousand distinct CDR3 sequences, approximately 18% seen once. This clonotype occurred a few times.

The sequenced material came from peripheral blood. This TCR came from an adult woman with stable Graves' hyperthyroidism. The rearrangement uses TRBV7-2 and TRBJ1-4; D gene uncertain. In nucleotides, the CDR3 is TGTGCCAGCAGTGAGGCCGGGAGGGAAAAACTGTTTTTT. It specifies CASSEAGREKLFF. The full variable domain, rest sourced from reference TRBV7-2 and TRBJ1-4, is GAGVSQSPSNKVTEKGKDVELRCDPISGHTALYWYRQSLGQGLEFLIYFQGNSAPDKSGLPSDRFSAERTGGSVSTLTIQRTQQEDSAVYLCASSEAGREKLFFGSGTQLSVL.